Listed below are T cell receptor beta chains from one sample, sequenced in a study of T cells in Graves' hyperthyroidism and ophthalmopathy. Via MiXCR, TCRdb re-called the multiplex PCR reads, giving one row per CDR3 protein. The sample yields 270,000 or so distinct CDR3 sequences, roughly 15% seen once. The sequenced material came from blood. These receptors all stem from a woman in her forties or fifties with Graves' hyperthyroidism that later progressed to Graves' ophthalmopathy. CDR3s include the opening cysteine and the closing phenylalanine or tryptophan. The D gene is left open where the match is weak.

d_call: TRBD2; v_call: TRBV2; cdr3_length: 15; j_call: TRBJ2-7; cdr3_aa: CASSYRAGAYYEQYF
d_call: -; v_call: TRBV18; cdr3_length: 15; j_call: TRBJ2-4; cdr3_aa: CASSPNVVAKNIQYF
d_call: -; v_call: TRBV5-6; cdr3_length: 14; j_call: TRBJ2-7; cdr3_aa: CASSRPGLLYEQYF
d_call: TRBD1; v_call: TRBV19; cdr3_length: 13; j_call: TRBJ1-6; cdr3_aa: CASRTGGDISLHF
d_call: TRBD2; v_call: TRBV7-9; cdr3_length: 15; j_call: TRBJ2-1; cdr3_aa: CASSLAASGRNEQFF
d_call: TRBD2; v_call: TRBV7-9; cdr3_length: 15; j_call: TRBJ2-2; cdr3_aa: CASSLRERGTGELFF
d_call: TRBD2; v_call: TRBV19; cdr3_length: 13; j_call: TRBJ2-4; cdr3_aa: CASRIAGENIQYF
d_call: -; v_call: TRBV20-1; cdr3_length: 14; j_call: TRBJ1-1; cdr3_aa: CSARDERVNTEAFF
d_call: -; v_call: TRBV5-8; cdr3_length: 17; j_call: TRBJ1-6; cdr3_aa: CASSLAGAARLNSPLHF
d_call: -; v_call: TRBV7-3; cdr3_length: 15; j_call: TRBJ1-1; cdr3_aa: CASSLMASPNTEAFF
d_call: TRBD1; v_call: TRBV5-5; cdr3_length: 15; j_call: TRBJ2-6; cdr3_aa: CASSRTGQGANVLTF
d_call: -; v_call: TRBV7-2; cdr3_length: 15; j_call: TRBJ1-2; cdr3_aa: CASSWDASRSYGYTF
d_call: TRBD2; v_call: TRBV28; cdr3_length: 18; j_call: TRBJ2-1; cdr3_aa: CASSLFGGAGGGYNEQFF
d_call: TRBD1; v_call: TRBV11-2; cdr3_length: 12; j_call: TRBJ1-1; cdr3_aa: CASSSGGGRAFF
d_call: TRBD2; v_call: TRBV20-1; cdr3_length: 15; j_call: TRBJ2-3; cdr3_aa: CSARSGRGSTDTQYF
d_call: TRBD1; v_call: TRBV16; cdr3_length: 15; j_call: TRBJ2-7; cdr3_aa: CASSQSRQGRTEQYF
d_call: TRBD1; v_call: TRBV10-3; cdr3_length: 14; j_call: TRBJ1-6; cdr3_aa: CATEDRGHYSPLHF
d_call: -; v_call: TRBV12-3/TRBV12-4; cdr3_length: 15; j_call: TRBJ1-2; cdr3_aa: CASRGLMGTYYGYTF
d_call: TRBD2; v_call: TRBV6-6; cdr3_length: 16; j_call: TRBJ2-3; cdr3_aa: CASSYSPSGRTDTQYF
d_call: -; v_call: TRBV19; cdr3_length: 14; j_call: TRBJ1-2; cdr3_aa: CASTEGRRNYGYTF
d_call: -; v_call: TRBV5-1; cdr3_length: 15; j_call: TRBJ2-2; cdr3_aa: CASVRTPEGPGELFF
d_call: -; v_call: TRBV30; cdr3_length: 16; j_call: TRBJ2-7; cdr3_aa: CAWSVLGGLSSYEQYF
d_call: TRBD2; v_call: TRBV5-1; cdr3_length: 16; j_call: TRBJ2-2; cdr3_aa: CASSLGPSGVTGELFF
d_call: -; v_call: TRBV11-1; cdr3_length: 14; j_call: TRBJ2-7; cdr3_aa: CASSLGPGNNEQYF
d_call: TRBD1; v_call: TRBV11-2; cdr3_length: 15; j_call: TRBJ2-1; cdr3_aa: CASSRAGTGHNEQFF
d_call: TRBD1; v_call: TRBV19; cdr3_length: 15; j_call: TRBJ1-6; cdr3_aa: CASSLLDRGRSPLHF
d_call: -; v_call: TRBV15; cdr3_length: 16; j_call: TRBJ2-3; cdr3_aa: CATSRTGLANTDTQYF
d_call: -; v_call: TRBV6-6; cdr3_length: 14; j_call: TRBJ2-5; cdr3_aa: CASSYAQLGETQYF
d_call: TRBD1; v_call: TRBV5-1; cdr3_length: 15; j_call: TRBJ2-2; cdr3_aa: CASTRTGVNTGELFF
d_call: -; v_call: TRBV9; cdr3_length: 15; j_call: TRBJ1-1; cdr3_aa: CASSADSYSDTEAFF
d_call: -; v_call: TRBV13; cdr3_length: 12; j_call: TRBJ2-3; cdr3_aa: CASSRNTDTQYF
d_call: -; v_call: TRBV28; cdr3_length: 13; j_call: TRBJ1-3; cdr3_aa: CASSSVAGNTIYF
d_call: TRBD2; v_call: TRBV6-2/TRBV6-3; cdr3_length: 18; j_call: TRBJ2-3; cdr3_aa: CASSYYSGITRATDTQYF
d_call: -; v_call: TRBV5-1; cdr3_length: 17; j_call: TRBJ2-7; cdr3_aa: CASSLGPGTRIAYEQYF
d_call: -; v_call: TRBV7-9; cdr3_length: 14; j_call: TRBJ1-1; cdr3_aa: CASSAPRGRTEAFF
d_call: TRBD1; v_call: TRBV6-1; cdr3_length: 14; j_call: TRBJ1-5; cdr3_aa: CASSYGQGGQPQHF
d_call: -; v_call: TRBV4-2; cdr3_length: 14; j_call: TRBJ2-5; cdr3_aa: CASSPGTLGETQYF
d_call: TRBD2; v_call: TRBV2; cdr3_length: 12; j_call: TRBJ2-7; cdr3_aa: CASRGLAGEQYF
d_call: -; v_call: TRBV28; cdr3_length: 18; j_call: TRBJ2-7; cdr3_aa: CASSLPRGRGPISYEQYF
d_call: -; v_call: TRBV5-5; cdr3_length: 13; j_call: TRBJ1-1; cdr3_aa: CASTHRENTEAFF
d_call: -; v_call: TRBV5-1; cdr3_length: 17; j_call: TRBJ2-2; cdr3_aa: CASSPSAGNSNTGELFF
d_call: TRBD2; v_call: TRBV11-2; cdr3_length: 16; j_call: TRBJ2-3; cdr3_aa: CASRPQTGGPTDTQYF
d_call: -; v_call: TRBV20-1; cdr3_length: 15; j_call: TRBJ2-7; cdr3_aa: CSARDIEELIYEQYF
d_call: TRBD1; v_call: TRBV2; cdr3_length: 12; j_call: TRBJ2-7; cdr3_aa: CASRDRTYEQYF
d_call: -; v_call: TRBV4-1; cdr3_length: 17; j_call: TRBJ1-2; cdr3_aa: CASSQDKQGKVNYGYTF
d_call: -; v_call: TRBV7-3; cdr3_length: 15; j_call: TRBJ2-5; cdr3_aa: CASSSLGGRGETQYF
d_call: TRBD2; v_call: TRBV6-1; cdr3_length: 17; j_call: TRBJ2-3; cdr3_aa: CASSYKGLAGLTDTQYF
d_call: TRBD1; v_call: TRBV29-1; cdr3_length: 14; j_call: TRBJ1-4; cdr3_aa: CSVVDRGLNEKLFF
d_call: -; v_call: TRBV4-1; cdr3_length: 14; j_call: TRBJ1-2; cdr3_aa: CASSPRGGNYGYTF
d_call: TRBD2; v_call: TRBV5-1; cdr3_length: 17; j_call: TRBJ2-3; cdr3_aa: CASSFGLAGGSTDTQYF
d_call: -; v_call: TRBV7-2; cdr3_length: 16; j_call: TRBJ2-3; cdr3_aa: CASSPMGGGRTDTQYF
d_call: -; v_call: TRBV28; cdr3_length: 14; j_call: TRBJ2-7; cdr3_aa: CASSLVGNTYEQYF
d_call: TRBD1; v_call: TRBV28; cdr3_length: 18; j_call: TRBJ1-1; cdr3_aa: CASSPHGRGRGIGTEAFF
d_call: -; v_call: TRBV20-1; cdr3_length: 14; j_call: TRBJ2-5; cdr3_aa: CSASGVSRQETQYF